The T cell receptor (beta chain) under discussion was sequenced for a study of cytomegalovirus exposure and HLA in healthy donors. This clone was seen more than once but under ten times. PCR employed 60 Vbeta and 13 Jbeta primers. Some clones are missing from TCRdb's copy, which holds only in-frame ones; the method was immunoSEQ multiplex PCR. The sample has 90,000 to 100,000 clones, roughly 80% seen once. This CDR3 region has 12 residues. Germline lookup yields CDR1 LNHDA and CDR2 SQIVND (reference sequence). The V gene end was trimmed by 10 bases and the J gene end by 5 bases; junction bases not matched to a gene: 6.

The sample comprised PBMCs. This sequence originates from a man in his forties in good health and CMV-seropositive. The V gene is TRBV19, the J gene TRBJ1-2; 8 nucleotides line up with TRBD1. As DNA, the CDR3 is TGTGCCACCCGGACAGGGACATATGGCTACACCTTC. This encodes CATRTGTYGYTF.